This T cell receptor beta chain is from a study of shared clonotypes between healthy human individuals. Assay used: immunoSEQ multiplex PCR; TCRdb lists only in-frame clones, some missing. The sample has roughly 2,300,000 clones; just under 95% are singletons. Study-wide results and caveats: Only blood was sampled; tissue repertoires likely differ.

CDR3 length: 15 residues. V was pared by 5 bases and J by 0 bases, with 14 bases between. CDR1 and CDR2 from the germline V gene are SGHAT and FQNNGV. Notes on this clone: Its antigen is currently unknown.

This chain uses TRBV11-2 with TRBJ2-7; D gene unclear. This sequence was found in a man aged 18 to 29 in good health. Some clones in this sample may be carry-over from other donors' samples. Sequenced input: naive CD4+ T cells from PBMCs. Subset of the sample: CD45RA+ positively selected. This CDR3 reads CASSPGPNPSYEQYF. CDR3 nucleotides: TGTGCCAGCAGCCCGGGTCCGAACCCCTCCTACGAGCAGTACTTC.